Presented here are 25 T cell receptor beta chains from one specimen sequenced in a study of graft-versus-host responses after intestinal transplantation. These receptors lack a known antigen. The method was immunoSEQ multiplex PCR; TCRdb's version includes in-frame clones alone and lacks a portion of them. Among about 130,000 clones listed, about nine tenths were seen once. Sequenced here: unstimulated CD4+ T cells sorted from spleen or lymph node cells, sampled before intestinal transplant. These receptors all stem from a human donor who received an intestinal transplant.

The chain has TRBV5-8 and TRBJ2-6; D remains ambiguous. Germline V gene data show CDR1 as SGHTS and CDR2 as YDEGEE. This CDR3 has 17 residues. V lost 1 base and J 0 bases, leaving 11 bases between the germline ends. CDR3 loop: CASSLLRTYSGANVLTF. The CDR3 DNA is TGTGCCAGCAGCTTGCTCAGAACCTACTCTGGGGCCAACGTCCTGACTTTC. The whole variable domain, filled in from reference TRBV5-8 and TRBJ2-6, reads EAGVTQSPTHLIKTRGQQATLRCSPISGHTSVYWYQQALGLGLQFLLWYDEGEERNRGNFPPRFSGRQFPNYSSELNVNALELEDSALYLCASSLLRTYSGANVLTFGAGSRLTVL.

The chain combines TRBV7-2 with TRBJ1-3; D is uncertain. Per germline, CDR1 SGHTA and CDR2 FQGNSA. The CDR3 contains 15 residues. Between the trimmed V and J ends, which lost 4 bases and 0 bases, there was a span of 10 bases. DNA of the CDR3: TGTGCCAGCAGCTCGGGCCCGAGCTCTGGAAACACCATATATTTT. This translates into CASSSGPSSGNTIYF.

The chain couples TRBV10-3 to TRBJ1-2; D call uncertain. This CDR3 has 12 residues. Trimming left V 2 bases short and J 5 bases short, with 6 bases between. The germline CDR1 and CDR2 sequences are ENHRY and SYGVKD. This chain's CDR3 is CAISEDDYGYTF. The DNA for the CDR3 is TGTGCCATCAGTGAGGACGATTATGGCTACACCTTC.

The chain recombines TRBV5-1 with TRBJ1-2; D ambiguous. The CDR3 is made up of 13 amino acids. Deletions cut 7 bases from V and 10 bases from J, with 20 bases between. CDR1 and CDR2 (germline): SGHRS, YFSETQ. The CDR3 reads CASASGSPHDYTF. CDR3 in DNA: TGCGCCAGCGCCTCGGGGAGTCCCCATGACTACACCTTC.

This chain connects TRBV30 to TRBJ1-2; TRBD1 is a possible D gene (5 bases). CDR1 and CDR2 from the germline V gene are GTSNPN and SVGIG (reference sequence). The ends were cut back, 3 bases at V and 8 bases at J, with 13 bases in the middle. This CDR3 has 12 residues. CDR3 sequence reads: CAWRPGGGGYTF. CDR3 coding DNA: TGTGCCTGGAGGCCCGGTGGGGGGGGCTACACCTTC.

This sequence joins TRBV9 and TRBJ2-1; 8 positions match TRBD2. Germline V CDR1 and CDR2: SGDLS, YYNGEE. This CDR3 contains 16 residues. V was pared by 4 bases and J by 6 bases, with 12 bases of the junction left unmatched. Written as DNA, the CDR3 is TGTGCCAGCAGCCCGGGGGGGGACTTCACCCCCAATGAGCAGTTCTTC. This gives the protein CASSPGGDFTPNEQFF.

The rearrangement joins TRBV11-2 to TRBJ2-3; 7 nucleotides line up with TRBD2. From germline, CDR1 is SGHAT and CDR2 FQNNGV. CDR3 size: 15 residues. V lost 3 bases and J lost 2; bases outside the gene matches: 5. This CDR3 is CASSFSAGPTDTQYF. The CDR3 bases are TGTGCCAGCAGCTTTTCAGCGGGACCCACAGATACGCAGTATTTT.

This chain links TRBV28 with TRBJ1-1; D gene uncertain. The germline V and J ends were trimmed by 7 bases and 11 bases, with 17 bases remaining between them. CDR1 MDHEN and CDR2 SYDVKM come from the germline V gene. The CDR3 has 12 amino acids. The CDR3 region is CASTIMGRRAFF. CDR3 sequence (DNA): TGTGCCAGCACTATTATGGGGAGAAGGGCTTTCTTT.

J is TRBJ2-7 and V is TRBV7-2; D gene unclear. Germline V gene sequence: CDR1 SGHTA, CDR2 FQGNSA. The CDR3 totals 15 residues. The V gene lost 4 bases and the J gene lost 1 base, with 14 bases spanning the gap. The CDR3 loop reads CASSYLSDGSYEQYF. The CDR3 region has the DNA TGTGCCAGCAGCTACCTCTCGGACGGATCCTACGAGCAGTACTTC. Full variable domain (missing parts from reference TRBV7-2 and TRBJ2-7): GAGVSQSPSNKVTEKGKDVELRCDPISGHTALYWYRQSLGQGLEFLIYFQGNSAPDKSGLPSDRFSAERTGGSVSTLTIQRTQQEDSAVYLCASSYLSDGSYEQYFGPGTRLTVT.

The chain uses TRBV6-1 and TRBJ2-5, with 10 bases fitting TRBD1. V was pared by 6 bases and J by 4 bases, with 8 bases of the junction left unmatched. Germline CDR1 is MNHNS and CDR2 is SASEGT. CDR3 length: 15 residues. Here the CDR3 reads CASSLTTGGLETQYF. The CDR3, as DNA: TGTGCCAGCAGCCTCACGACAGGGGGCTTAGAGACCCAGTACTTC.

The V call is TRBV19, the J call TRBJ2-3, with 8 bases lining up with TRBD1. V lost 4 bases to trimming and J lost 5 bases; unmatched junction nucleotides: 5. The V gene's germline CDR1 is LNHDA and CDR2 SQIVND (reference sequence). This CDR3 has 14 residues. The CDR3 bases are TGTGCCAGTAGTAGATGGACAGGGCAAGATACGCAGTATTTT. Translated, it gives CASSRWTGQDTQYF.

V and J are TRBV27 and TRBJ2-1; D perhaps matches TRBD2 (7 bases). The germline CDR1 and CDR2 sequences are MNHEY and SMNVEV (reference sequence). V dropped 8 bases and J dropped 0 bases, with 17 bases sitting between them. There are 16 residues in the CDR3. The CDR3 spells CASRKGGDSSYNEQFF. The DNA for the CDR3 is TGTGCCAGCCGAAAGGGGGGGGATAGCTCCTACAATGAGCAGTTCTTC.

The chain combines TRBV7-8 with TRBJ1-4; D unclear. This CDR3 region has 17 residues. CDR1 and CDR2 (germline): SGHVS, FQNEAQ. Trimming took 1 base from V and 5 from J, leaving 17 bases between them. CDR3 coding DNA: TGTGCCAGCAGCTTAGGGAGATGGTGGGGTTTAAATGAAAAACTGTTTTTT. This encodes CASSLGRWWGLNEKLFF.

Here the CDR3 reads CATSRDRQGKVLTF. The CDR3 coding sequence is TGTGCCACCAGCAGAGATAGACAGGGGAAAGTCCTGACTTTC. V and J are TRBV15 and TRBJ2-6; 8 nucleotides align to TRBD1. This CDR3 has 14 residues. From germline, CDR1 is LNHNV and CDR2 YYDKDF (reference sequence). J was trimmed by 13 bases and V by 0 bases; bases with no gene match: 5.

The rearrangement uses TRBV21-1 and TRBJ2-1; TRBD2 is the table's D call, not checked against the DNA. TRBV21-1 is tagged as a pseudogene. The CDR3 extends over 17 amino acids. The CDR3 nucleotides are TGTGCCAGCAGCAAAGGGGGGACTAGCGGGAGGGTCAATGAGCAGTTCTTC. Protein: CASSKGGTSGRVNEQFF.

The J gene is TRBJ2-1, the V gene TRBV9; D may be TRBD1 or TRBD2 (5 bases each). Germline-derived CDR1 and CDR2 are SGDLS and YYNGEE. V was cut by 6 bases and J by 4 bases, with 17 bases left in between. CDR3 length: 15 amino acids. Here the CDR3 DNA reads TGTGCCAGCACCCCCGGGACCAGGAATTACAATGAGCAGTTCTTC. Its protein is CASTPGTRNYNEQFF. The entire variable domain, with the rest obtained from reference TRBV9 and TRBJ2-1, is as follows: DSGVTQTPKHLITATGQRVTLRCSPRSGDLSVYWYQQSLDQGLQFLIQYYNGEERAKGNILERFSAQQFPDLHSELNLSSLELGDSALYFCASTPGTRNYNEQFFGPGTRLTVL.

The J gene is TRBJ1-1, the V gene TRBV7-9; 7 nucleotides agree with TRBD1. Unmatched junction bases numbered 5, after V lost 6 bases and J lost 1 base. CDR1 and CDR2 from the germline V gene are SEHNR and FQNEAQ (reference sequence). CDR3 length equals 14 residues. CDR3 sequence (DNA): TGTGCCAGCAGGCTGACAGGGCCGAACACTGAAGCTTTCTTT. Its protein product is CASRLTGPNTEAFF.

The genes are TRBV19 and TRBJ1-3; 9 positions match TRBD1. Germline assignment: CDR1 LNHDA and CDR2 SQIVND (reference sequence). V lost 5 bases to trimming and J lost 0 bases; unmatched junction nucleotides: 11. The CDR3 contains 18 residues. The CDR3 protein is CASSPVTGGRISGNTIYF. The DNA for the CDR3 is TGTGCCAGTAGTCCGGTAACAGGGGGCCGAATCTCTGGAAACACCATATATTTT.

This clone has a single count. V usage is TRBV28 and J usage is TRBJ2-3; no definite D call. The germline gives CDR1 MDHEN, CDR2 SYDVKM. V lost 6 bases to trimming and J lost 2 bases, with 12 bases between them. This CDR3 spans 14 amino acids. The CDR3 nucleotides read TGTGCCAGCAGAGTTCCTGGGCCCACAGATACGCAGTATTTT. Residues: CASRVPGPTDTQYF.

The chain is built from TRBV7-2 and TRBJ1-1; D may be TRBD1 (5 bases). V lost 4 bases and J lost 2, with 14 bases in between. CDR3 length: 15 residues. Germline V gives CDR1 SGHTA, CDR2 FQGNSA. The CDR3 DNA reads as TGTGCCAGCAGCTCTAATCCAGGGCCCAACACTGAAGCTTTCTTT. Amino acids: CASSSNPGPNTEAFF.

This clone was recorded once. The V gene is TRBV20-1, the J gene TRBJ2-5; D is unclear. Germline V gene data show CDR1 as DFQATT and CDR2 as SNEGSKA (reference sequence). V was cut by 7 bases and J by 3 bases, with 6 bases left in between. This CDR3 is built from 10 residues. The CDR3 protein is CSVYKETQYF. The CDR3 nucleotides are TGCAGTGTTTATAAAGAGACCCAGTACTTC.

For the CDR3, the DNA is TGTGCCAGTAGTCCCGCCGGACAGGGTGAGACAGATACGCAGTATTTT. Translation: CASSPAGQGETDTQYF. This chain joins TRBV19 and TRBJ2-3; 8 nucleotides match TRBD1. In germline, CDR1 is LNHDA, CDR2 SQIVND (reference sequence). J was trimmed by 3 bases and V by 5 bases; bases with no gene match: 10. This CDR3 is built from 16 residues. Based on the CDR3 plus reference TRBV19 and TRBJ2-3, the full variable domain is DGGITQSPKYLFRKEGQNVTLSCEQNLNHDAMYWYRQDPGQGLRLIYYSQIVNDFQKGDIAEGYSVSREKKESFPLTVTSAQKNPTAFYLCASSPAGQGETDTQYFGPGTRLTVL.

This chain joins TRBV19 and TRBJ2-1; D is unresolved. V was clipped by 1 base and J by 6 bases, with 16 bases between them. The germline gives CDR1 LNHDA, CDR2 SQIVND (reference sequence). The CDR3 runs 16 residues. In DNA, the CDR3 is TGTGCCAGTAGTATAGCGGCCCAAGCCATAGCCAATGAGCAGTTCTTC. Encoded protein: CASSIAAQAIANEQFF.

The V and J genes are TRBV6-1 and TRBJ1-5; possibly TRBD1 for D (6 bases). The length of the CDR3 is 13 residues. V lost 5 bases to trimming and J lost 3 bases, with 8 bases between them. Germline CDR1 is MNHNS and CDR2 is SASEGT. CDR3 amino acids: CASSRGFNQPQHF. CDR3 bases: TGTGCCAGCAGTAGGGGGTTCAATCAGCCCCAGCATTTT.

The J gene is TRBJ1-1, the V gene TRBV29-1; 8 bases map to TRBD1. Germline assignment: CDR1 SQVTM and CDR2 ANQGSEA. This CDR3 has 12 residues. V trimming: 8 bases; J trimming: 10 bases; junction bases outside the gene matches: 12. The CDR3 region is CSSGTGKVGAFF. CDR3 bases: TGCAGCTCGGGGACAGGAAAGGTAGGAGCTTTCTTT.